The 26 T cell receptor beta chains presented below share a single source sample, sequenced in a study of blood T cell repertoires in COVID-19. Here immunoSEQ multiplex PCR was the method, and the copy in TCRdb shows in-frame clones only, minus some. The data contain more than 250,000 clones, roughly nine tenths of them singletons. The material sequenced was PBMCs or T cells enriched from blood (not recorded which). These receptors all come from a woman aged 35 to 49 who had recovered from COVID-19.

The chain recombines TRBV19 with TRBJ1-4; 9 bases are a match to TRBD1. V was pared by 4 bases and J by 4 bases, with 10 bases of the junction left unmatched. Germline CDR1 LNHDA, CDR2 SQIVND (reference sequence). CDR3 length: 17 amino acids. CDR3 nucleotides: TGTGCCAGTAGTACCCCGGGACAGGGCCTCAATAATGAAAAACTGTTTTTT. It codes for CASSTPGQGLNNEKLFF.

The V gene is TRBV29-1, the J gene TRBJ1-1, with TRBD1 identical over 8 bases. There are 12 residues in the CDR3. Trimming at V came to 8 bases and at J to 4 bases, leaving 6 bases not matched to a gene. Per the germline V gene, CDR1 is SQVTM and CDR2 is ANQGSEA. This CDR3 reads CSTDRGVTEAFF. The CDR3 region has the DNA TGCAGCACTGACAGGGGAGTCACTGAAGCTTTCTTT. Filled out from reference TRBV29-1 and TRBJ1-1, the complete variable domain reads SAVISQKPSRDICQRGTSLTIQCQVDSQVTMMFWYRQQPGQSLTLIATANQGSEATYESGFVIDKFPISRPNLTFSTLTVSNMSPEDSSIYLCSTDRGVTEAFFGQGTRLTVV.

This clone was recorded a few times. CDR3 protein: CASSLTEIYTF. Here the CDR3 DNA reads TGTGCCAGCAGCTTAACGGAGATTTACACCTTC. The chain uses TRBV7-9 and TRBJ1-2, with D uncertain. Looked up from germline, CDR1 is SEHNR and CDR2 is FQNEAQ (reference sequence). Trimming took 2 bases from V and 11 from J, leaving 9 bases between them. The CDR3 runs 11 residues.

The chain uses TRBV28 and TRBJ2-1, with 7 bases lining up with TRBD1. This CDR3 contains 14 residues. Germline V lookup: CDR1 MDHEN, CDR2 SYDVKM. Unmatched junction bases numbered 7, after V lost 3 bases and J lost 8 bases. The CDR3 spells CASSLYGTVYEQFF. The DNA of the CDR3 is TGTGCCAGCAGTTTGTATGGGACAGTATATGAGCAGTTCTTC.

This clone appeared a few times. The CDR3 region has the DNA TGCGCCAGCAGCTTGGAGGCTAGCGGGGACTACGAGCAGTACTTC. This sequence encodes CASSLEASGDYEQYF. V is TRBV5-1 and J is TRBJ2-7, with 9 bases identical to TRBD2. J was trimmed by 3 bases and V by 0 bases; bases with no gene match: 4. The CDR3 is 15 amino acids. Germline V CDR1 and CDR2: SGHRS, YFSETQ. Drawing the rest from reference TRBV5-1 and TRBJ2-7, the complete variable domain is KAGVTQTPRYLIKTRGQQVTLSCSPISGHRSVSWYQQTPGQGLQFLFEYFSETQRNKGNFPGRFSGRQFSNSRSEMNVSTLELGDSALYLCASSLEASGDYEQYFGPGTRLTVT.

V and J are TRBV4-1 and TRBJ1-3; TRBD1 agrees at 7 bases. The J segment lost 2 bases and the V segment lost 6 bases, leaving 7 bases of the junction unmatched. CDR1 MGHRA and CDR2 YSYEKL come from the germline V gene. This CDR3 has 15 amino acids. Here the CDR3 reads CASSYDRAPGNTIYF. CDR3 bases: TGCGCCAGCAGTTATGACAGGGCGCCTGGAAACACCATATATTTT.

The chain carries TRBV18 and TRBJ2-7, with D unclear. The CDR3 runs to 12 residues. CDR1 KGHSH and CDR2 LQKENI come from the germline V gene. Trimming shortened V by 3 bases and J by 6 bases, and 9 bases separated the two germline ends. CDR3 amino acids: CASSPGEAEQYF. CDR3 sequence (DNA): TGTGCCAGCTCACCTGGAGAAGCCGAGCAGTACTTC.

The chain couples TRBV19 to TRBJ2-7, with a weak D call TRBD2 (6 bases). Germline assignment: CDR1 LNHDA and CDR2 SQIVND (reference sequence). The CDR3 spans 14 residues. Trimming cost V 6 bases and J 1 base, with 13 bases left between them. The chain's CDR3 is CASSRDFESYEQYF. In DNA form, the CDR3 reads TGTGCCAGTAGCCGGGACTTTGAGTCCTACGAGCAGTACTTC.

The chain joins TRBV10-3 to TRBJ1-2, with 9 positions matching TRBD1. CDR3 length: 14 amino acids. Germline V gene lookup returns CDR1 ENHRY and CDR2 SYGVKD. J was trimmed by 8 bases and V by 4 bases; bases with no gene match: 8. The CDR3 nucleotides read TGTGCCATCAGTGCTGGACAGGGGTCGACAGGCTACACCTTC. Translating gives CAISAGQGSTGYTF.

Only one count was recorded for this clone. The V and J genes are TRBV27 and TRBJ2-7; 8 bases line up with TRBD1. V lost 4 bases, J lost 7 bases, and 9 bases stayed unmatched. CDR3 length: 14 residues. Looked up from germline, CDR1 is MNHEY and CDR2 is SMNVEV (reference sequence). DNA of the CDR3: TGTGCCAGCAGTTCTCAGGGGGCTGTCAGGGAGCAGTACTTC. Its translation is CASSSQGAVREQYF.

The CDR3 DNA follows: TGTGCCAGCAGCTTACAGGGACAGGACTATGGCTACACCTTC. It yields the protein CASSLQGQDYGYTF. The rearrangement joins TRBV7-2 to TRBJ1-2; 8 nucleotides match TRBD1. This CDR3 is 14 amino acids long. Trimming cost V 2 bases and J 3 bases; bases outside gene matches: 2. Germline CDR1 and CDR2: SGHTA and FQGNSA. Full variable domain (missing parts from reference TRBV7-2 and TRBJ1-2): GAGVSQSPSNKVTEKGKDVELRCDPISGHTALYWYRQSLGQGLEFLIYFQGNSAPDKSGLPSDRFSAERTGGSVSTLTIQRTQQEDSAVYLCASSLQGQDYGYTFGSGTRLTVV.

The V call is TRBV28, the J call TRBJ1-6; no definite D call. The CDR3 is 12 residues long. The V end lost 3 bases, the J end lost 8 bases, and 5 bases lay between the germline ends. Looked up from germline, CDR1 is MDHEN and CDR2 is SYDVKM. CDR3: CASSLSHSPLHF. The CDR3 region has the DNA TGTGCCAGCAGTTTGAGCCATTCACCCCTCCACTTT.

This chain uses TRBV11-1 with TRBJ2-3; D is undetermined. V was clipped by 5 bases and J by 4 bases, with 10 bases between them. The CDR3 is 13 residues long. From germline, CDR1 is SGHAT and CDR2 FQDESV (reference sequence). CDR3 sequence: CASSPTRPDTQYF. DNA of the CDR3: TGTGCCAGCAGCCCGACACGTCCAGATACGCAGTATTTT.

The J gene is TRBJ1-3, the V gene TRBV28; 11 bases are a match to TRBD1. In germline, CDR1 is MDHEN, CDR2 SYDVKM. Germline trimming cut 6 bases from V and 4 bases from J; bases unmatched to any gene: 8. The length of the CDR3 is 16 residues. The CDR3 nucleotides read TGTGCCAGCAGACTAGGGACAGGGGGAAAGGGAAACACCATATATTTT. Its translation is CASRLGTGGKGNTIYF.

The chain links TRBV4-1 to TRBJ2-7, with D hard to call. With 2 bases removed from V and 1 base from J, the gap between germline ends came to 9 bases. The CDR3 runs to 14 residues. Germline V gene data show CDR1 as MGHRA and CDR2 as YSYEKL. The CDR3 coding sequence is TGCGCCAGCAGCCAACGTACACCTTCCTACGAGCAGTACTTC. This translates into CASSQRTPSYEQYF.

The count of this clone is one. The genes are TRBV6-5 and TRBJ1-3; maybe TRBD1 (6 bases). V lost 10 bases to trimming and J lost 0 bases, with 16 bases between them. The CDR3 has 15 amino acids. Per germline, CDR1 MNHEY and CDR2 SVGAGI. CDR3 protein: CATSIGGASGNTIYF. CDR3 in DNA: TGTGCCACCTCGATTGGGGGGGCCTCTGGAAACACCATATATTTT.

V is TRBV6-5 and J is TRBJ2-1, with TRBD1 identical over 7 bases. This CDR3 region has 12 residues. Germline loops: CDR1 MNHEY, CDR2 SVGAGI. V shed 6 bases and J 10 bases; nucleotides not matched to a gene: 6. The CDR3 bases are TGTGCCAGCAGGTTGACAGGGAAGGAGCAGTTCTTC. Translating it yields CASRLTGKEQFF.

The V call is TRBV3-1 (or the pseudogene TRBV3-2), the J call TRBJ1-2, with a weak D call TRBD1 (5 bases). Per the germline V gene, CDR1 is LGHDT and CDR2 is YNNKEL (reference sequence). The CDR3 contains 15 residues. Between the trimmed V and J ends, which lost 0 bases and 3 bases, there was a span of 11 bases. The CDR3 protein is CASSQDSTAYYGYTF. CDR3 nucleotide sequence: TGTGCCAGCAGCCAAGATTCGACAGCGTACTATGGCTACACCTTC.

This sequence joins TRBV10-3 and TRBJ2-3; D may be TRBD2 (6 bases). Trimming removed 4 bases from V and 1 base from J, with 6 bases in between. This CDR3 comprises 13 residues. Germline V CDR1 and CDR2: ENHRY, SYGVKD. CDR3: CAISGGGTDTQYF. The CDR3 coding sequence is TGTGCCATCAGTGGCGGGGGCACAGATACGCAGTATTTT.

The V call is TRBV19, the J call TRBJ1-2; 8 positions agree with TRBD1. The germline V gene has CDR1 LNHDA and CDR2 SQIVND (reference sequence). The CDR3 runs to 15 residues. The trim removed 4 bases at V and 7 bases at J, leaving 11 bases unmatched. The CDR3 sequence: CASSTTQGALRGYTF. The CDR3 DNA reads TGTGCCAGTAGTACAACGCAGGGGGCGCTTCGTGGCTACACCTTC.

The chain links TRBV20-1 to TRBJ2-7, with 12 bases fitting TRBD2. CDR3 length equals 17 residues. CDR1 and CDR2 from the germline V gene are DFQATT and SNEGSKA (reference sequence). Trimming took 3 bases from V and 5 from J; bases not matched to a gene: 14. CDR3 nucleotides: TGCAGTGCTAGTATGACTAGCGGGAGACCCCTAGTCGACGAGCAGTACTTC. It yields the protein CSASMTSGRPLVDEQYF.

The chain links TRBV11-2 to TRBJ2-5; 7 nucleotides line up with TRBD2. The germline V gene encodes CDR1 SGHAT and CDR2 FQNNGV. J lost 2 bases, V lost 1 base, and 7 bases had no gene match. This CDR3 spans 16 amino acids. The CDR3 DNA sequence: TGTGCCAGCAGCTTAGGATCTAGCGGAAGTCAAGAGACCCAGTACTTC. It codes for CASSLGSSGSQETQYF.

J is TRBJ1-2 and V is TRBV19, with D unresolved. The CDR3 spans 15 residues. The V gene lost 4 bases and the J gene lost 8 bases, with 20 bases spanning the gap. The germline CDR1 and CDR2 sequences are LNHDA and SQIVND (reference sequence). In nucleotides, the CDR3 is TGTGCCAGTAGTACCATGACCGGGTCCCAAGACGGCTACACCTTC. Amino acid sequence: CASSTMTGSQDGYTF. Full variable domain (rest looked up from reference TRBV19 and TRBJ1-2): DGGITQSPKYLFRKEGQNVTLSCEQNLNHDAMYWYRQDPGQGLRLIYYSQIVNDFQKGDIAEGYSVSREKKESFPLTVTSAQKNPTAFYLCASSTMTGSQDGYTFGSGTRLTVV.

The CDR3 here is CARSNLGGSEQFF. The CDR3 DNA sequence: TGTGCCAGATCCAACCTAGGGGGCAGTGAGCAGTTCTTC. The chain couples TRBV2 to TRBJ2-1; TRBD1 matches 7 bases. With V trimmed by 9 bases and J by 9 bases, 11 bases remained unmatched. CDR1 is SNHLY, CDR2 FYNNEI, per germline. The CDR3 contains 13 residues.

V is TRBV9 and J is TRBJ2-3; a weak D match, TRBD2 (6 bases). The V gene's germline CDR1 is SGDLS and CDR2 YYNGEE. V gave up 4 bases and J gave up 4 bases, with 19 bases separating them. The CDR3 totals 16 residues. CDR3 sequence: CASSPESDYGPDTQYF. CDR3 DNA sequence: TGTGCCAGCAGCCCCGAGTCGGACTACGGCCCAGATACGCAGTATTTT.

The chain combines TRBV13 with TRBJ1-4; D remains ambiguous. Germline V gene lookup returns CDR1 PRHDT and CDR2 FYEKMQ (reference sequence). Deletions cut 0 bases from V and 2 bases from J, with 7 bases between. The CDR3 loop spans 15 amino acids. This CDR3 reads CASSLGRRTNEKLFF. DNA of the CDR3: TGTGCCAGCAGCTTAGGTAGGCGGACTAATGAAAAACTGTTTTTT. Variable domain in full (rest from reference TRBV13 and TRBJ1-4): AAGVIQSPRHLIKEKRETATLKCYPIPRHDTVYWYQQGPGQDPQFLISFYEKMQSDKGSIPDRFSAQQFSDYHSELNMSSLELGDSALYFCASSLGRRTNEKLFFGSGTQLSVL.